Each of the 20 T cell receptor beta chains below was sequenced from the same sample in a study of T cells in narcolepsy. The protocol was immunoSEQ multiplex PCR, while the TCRdb copy is restricted to in-frame clones and leaves out a portion. This sample has approximately 30,000 clones, with around nine tenths found just once. Sequencing was carried out using CD45RA- memory CD4+ T cells from PBMCs. The receptors were gathered from a human donor with narcolepsy.

The gene calls are TRBV2 and TRBJ1-2; D call uncertain. The CDR3 has 14 amino acids. Trimming left V 1 base short and J 3 bases short, with 9 bases between. Germline V gene data show CDR1 as SNHLY and CDR2 as FYNNEI. The CDR3 coding sequence is TGTGCCAGCAGTGAAGGGGCGGTATACTATGGCTACACCTTC. It encodes CASSEGAVYYGYTF.

This clone was detected a few times. This rearrangement joins TRBV6-5 to TRBJ1-6; the D gene is possibly TRBD1 (5 bases). From germline, CDR1 is MNHEY and CDR2 SVGAGI. The CDR3 is 14 residues long. V was clipped by 1 base and J by 7 bases, with 8 bases between them. The CDR3: CASSYLGGNSPLHF. CDR3 DNA sequence: TGTGCCAGCAGTTACTTGGGGGGGAATTCACCCCTCCACTTT.

V gene TRBV7-2 combines with J gene TRBJ2-7, with no clear D. V was shortened by 5 bases and J by 3 bases, with 14 bases between the two germline ends. Germline CDR1 SGHTA, CDR2 FQGNSA. This CDR3 comprises 14 residues. The CDR3 bases are TGTGCCAGCAGCCTGCCGGAAAGATGCTACGAGCAGTACGTC. It codes for CASSLPERCYEQYV.

This chain uses TRBV7-6 with TRBJ2-2; D is tentatively TRBD1 or TRBD2 (5 bases each). Trimming left V 5 bases short and J 0 bases short, with 19 bases between. Germline assignment: CDR1 SGHVS and CDR2 FNYEAQ. There are 18 residues in the CDR3. CDR3: CASSLSPPGPPNTGELFF. The CDR3 coding sequence is TGTGCCAGCAGCCTAAGCCCCCCGGGACCTCCGAACACCGGGGAGCTGTTTTTT.

Concerning this clone itself: Other DNA sequences from this sample encode an identical CDR3 as well. CDR3 sequence (DNA): TGCAGCGTGGGTCAGTCGGGCTACAATGAGCAGTTCTTC. Translated, it gives CSVGQSGYNEQFF. This sequence joins TRBV29-1 and TRBJ2-1; no definite D call. The V and J ends lost 6 bases and 3 bases respectively, with 12 bases between them. The CDR3 sequence is 13 residues long. CDR1 and CDR2 (germline): SQVTM, ANQGSEA.

This clone was counted a few times. In the same sample, other DNA sequences code for this CDR3. The chain uses TRBV10-2 and TRBJ1-1, with D possibly TRBD1 on 6 matching bases. The CDR3 runs 15 residues. The V and J ends lost 2 bases and 8 bases respectively, with 18 bases between them. The germline V gene has CDR1 WSHSY and CDR2 SAAADI. The CDR3 DNA follows: TGCGCCAGCAGTGAGCGAACAGGGCTCTCCGTAGAAGCTTTCTTT. Its translation: CASSERTGLSVEAFF.

The chain employs TRBV18 and TRBJ2-7, with a tentative D call TRBD2 (6 bases). Germline values: CDR1 KGHSH, CDR2 LQKENI. Trimming pared 4 bases from V and 2 bases from J, leaving 24 bases between. The CDR3 extends over 18 amino acids. The CDR3 protein is CASSHRRRDSVGPYEQYF. CDR3 bases: TGTGCCAGCTCACACCGACGTAGGGACTCTGTGGGACCCTACGAGCAGTACTTC.

The CDR3 loop is CASGQGATNEKLFF. The CDR3 nucleotides are TGTGCCTCCGGACAGGGAGCAACTAATGAAAAACTGTTTTTT. The V call is TRBV10-3, the J call TRBJ1-4, with 8 bases matching TRBD1. V lost 11 bases and J lost 0; bases outside the gene matches: 5. The CDR3 totals 14 residues. Germline V gene data show CDR1 as ENHRY and CDR2 as SYGVKD.

V usage is TRBV5-1 and J usage is TRBJ1-2; no definite D call. The CDR3 runs to 14 residues. The ends were cut back, 2 bases at V and 4 bases at J, with 12 bases in the middle. CDR1 and CDR2 (germline): SGHRS, YFSETQ. The CDR3 spells CASSFGLGSYGYTF. The CDR3 DNA reads as TGCGCCAGCAGCTTTGGGCTTGGGTCCTATGGCTACACCTTC.

The chain uses TRBV7-2 and TRBJ1-2, with D perhaps matching TRBD1 (5 bases). The CDR3 has 14 amino acids. Germline loops: CDR1 SGHTA, CDR2 FQGNSA. Trimming cost V 0 bases and J 6 bases, with 11 bases left between them. The CDR3 reads CASSLASREDGYTF. The CDR3 bases are TGTGCCAGCAGCTTAGCATCCAGGGAGGATGGCTACACCTTC.

The chain couples TRBV6-5 to TRBJ2-1, with 8 bases lining up with TRBD1. Germline V gene lookup returns CDR1 MNHEY and CDR2 SVGAGI. V shed 2 bases and J 7 bases; nucleotides not matched to a gene: 4. The CDR3 loop spans 14 amino acids. The CDR3 spells CASSYGTGRNEQFF. For the CDR3, the DNA is TGTGCCAGCAGTTACGGGACAGGCCGGAATGAGCAGTTCTTC.

V gene TRBV6-6 combines with J gene TRBJ2-7, with 8 bases fitting TRBD1. V shed 6 bases and J 6 bases; nucleotides not matched to a gene: 4. This CDR3 spans 12 amino acids. Germline V gives CDR1 MNHNY, CDR2 SVGAGI (reference sequence). The CDR3 spells CASRETGGEQYV. The CDR3 DNA is TGTGCCAGCAGGGAAACAGGGGGCGAGCAGTACGTC.

This rearrangement joins TRBV7-9 to TRBJ2-3; the D gene is possibly TRBD2 (6 bases). The CDR3 loop spans 17 amino acids. Germline CDR1 SEHNR, CDR2 FQNEAQ (reference sequence). Trimming took 0 bases from V and 0 from J, leaving 13 bases between them. CDR3 sequence reads: CASSLALGRGSTDTQYF. DNA of the CDR3: TGTGCCAGCAGCTTAGCGCTAGGGCGGGGAAGCACAGATACGCAGTATTTT.

This clone has only one observation. This chain links TRBV6-5 with TRBJ1-5; 8 positions match TRBD1. Germline V gene lookup returns CDR1 MNHEY and CDR2 SVGAGI. The trim removed 2 bases at V and 6 bases at J, leaving 3 bases unmatched. The CDR3 covers 14 residues. CDR3 residues: CASSYGQGGQPQHF. CDR3 DNA: TGTGCCAGCAGTTACGGACAGGGCGGTCAGCCCCAGCATTTT.

This clone was found once. This chain links TRBV7-9 with TRBJ1-3, with D unresolved. The ends were cut back, 5 bases at V and 3 bases at J, with 5 bases in the middle. The CDR3 is made up of 12 amino acids. CDR1 is SEHNR and CDR2 is FQNEAQ in the germline V gene (reference sequence). CDR3 DNA sequence: TGTGCCAGCAGCCGCAGTGGAAACACCATATATTTT. Translating it yields CASSRSGNTIYF.

CDR3 nucleotide sequence: TGCGCCAGCAGCTTGGGCCGGACTAGCGGGGGACACAATGAGCAGTTCTTC. Protein: CASSLGRTSGGHNEQFF. The gene calls are TRBV5-1 and TRBJ2-1; 13 bases line up with TRBD2. Germline trimming cut 0 bases from V and 5 bases from J; bases unmatched to any gene: 5. The CDR3 is made up of 17 amino acids. Germline V gene data show CDR1 as SGHRS and CDR2 as YFSETQ.

This clone was detected only once. CDR3 sequence reads: CASTTPPDTQYF. The CDR3, as DNA: TGTGCCAGCACCACGCCCCCCGATACGCAGTATTTT. The chain uses TRBV7-2 and TRBJ2-3; D gene unclear. V dropped 7 bases and J dropped 6 bases, with 11 bases sitting between them. Germline V gene data show CDR1 as SGHTA and CDR2 as FQGNSA. The CDR3 is 12 residues long.

The chain uses TRBV6-1 and TRBJ2-1; D gene uncertain. V lost 6 bases, J lost 8 bases, and 20 bases lay in between. The V gene's germline CDR1 is MNHNS and CDR2 SASEGT. CDR3 length: 15 residues. The CDR3: CASRGLMAPRDEQFF. The CDR3 nucleotides read TGTGCCAGCAGGGGATTGATGGCGCCTCGAGATGAGCAGTTCTTC.

The J gene is TRBJ2-6, the V gene TRBV10-2, with 7 positions matching TRBD1. The CDR3 covers 17 residues. Losses at the gene ends were 3 bases for V and 2 bases for J; bases not matched to a gene: 7. In germline, CDR1 is WSHSY, CDR2 SAAADI. The CDR3 DNA reads TGCGCCAGCAGTGATAGGGGGCGCATCACTGGGGCCAACGTCCTGACTTTC. Amino acid sequence: CASSDRGRITGANVLTF.

This sequence joins TRBV6-5 and TRBJ1-4; 10 bases are shared with TRBD1. This CDR3 is built from 15 residues. Germline V gene lookup returns CDR1 MNHEY and CDR2 SVGAGI. V dropped 6 bases and J dropped 11; count of bases not matched to a gene: 12. CDR3: CASRTGQGDRGKLFF. The CDR3 coding sequence is TGTGCCAGCAGAACCGGACAGGGGGACCGGGGGAAACTGTTTTTT.